This T cell receptor (beta chain) stems from a study of shared clonotypes between healthy human individuals (dated by TCRdb to 2018 to 2021). The study in broad terms: The cohort comprised two women and three men aged 18 to 49 years. To estimate repertoire size and how much clonotype sharing occurs between individuals, the study deeply sequenced the blood TCR repertoires of five healthy adults. Each donor's leukapheresis produced roughly between about 0.8 and 10 billion PBMCs. For each donor, three plates each were used for CD4 naive and CD4 memory, two plates were used for CD8 naive, and one plate was used for CD8 memory. To increase sequencing depth and limit assay-specific biases, different laboratories used diverse techniques to prepare libraries and sequence TCR repertoires.

Worth noting for this clone: No antigen is known for it. The record has no base qualities; no much larger clone is one base away.

Donors were healthy HIV-negative adults with no recently reported acute infections or vaccinations. Only Caucasian adults living in Nashville, Tennessee, USA were represented among the donors. Magnetic negative selection was used to enrich CD4+ T cells, after which naive cells were positively selected on CD45RA and the negative fraction became the memory subset. Blood was collected by leukapheresis, and PBMCs were isolated by Ficoll-Histopaque density gradient centrifugation and then cryopreserved in liquid nitrogen vapor phase. Analytical flow cytometry was used to check the purity and quantity of every magnetically sorted T cell population. Genomic DNA was isolated from each sorted fraction and quantified by UV absorbance on a Nanodrop 2000c. CDR1 and CDR2 are drawn from the germline V gene: MDHEN, SYDVKM. The CDR3 goes from the cysteine to the phenylalanine over 14 residues. CDR3 DNA is the only sequence kept; it has 42 bases, read in frame from the first base. Trimming costs V 7 bases and J 2 bases, and their ends lie 12 bases apart.

Using the deep immunoSEQ assay, multiplex PCR amplified TCR CDR3 regions from genomic DNA. Genomic DNA extracted from each cell subset was distributed evenly over all wells of several immunoSEQ 96-well plates, and each plate served as one replicate. For sorted subsets, around 200 ng genomic DNA, equal to tens of thousands of T cell genomes, was loaded into each replicate PCR. The purified libraries were quantified using a Qubit 3.0 fluorometer, sized with a Bioanalyzer 2100, and then quantified again using the KAPA Library Quantification kit. Every immunoSEQ 96-well plate was sequenced on a dedicated single-read 150-cycle Illumina NextSeq 550 flow cell. As for how the authors treated the data: Because the immunoSEQ output held only junctional sequences and lacked quality scores, the filtering could not match the filtering applied to full-length reads. Sequences were annotated with PyIR, a Python wrapper for IgBLAST v1.9, using IMGT germline references to assign V/J genes and CDR3. Reads were filtered out if the reads had weak V/J assignments (E-value above 1e-6), no CDR3, stop codons, out-of-frame junctions, or ambiguous translated residues. V3J clonotypes were defined as sequences sharing the same inferred V gene, J gene, and CDR3 amino acid sequence. Percentage overlap between repertoires was computed as shared unique clonotypes divided by the size of the smaller repertoire. Repertoire richness was assessed with RTK rarefaction, the Chao1 estimator, and Recon v2.1 estimates of unobserved clonotypes. For all TCRbeta clonotypes obtained by the gDNA method from a handful of donors, generation probabilities were computed with OLGA. Held by TCRdb, this immuneACCESS table contains in-frame sequences only and omits some clones. Under half of the omission traces to an unresolved V gene where checked; the cause of the rest is unknown. The V and J calls and the clone size are those of that table, but D and trimming were determined from the DNA. Here the sample has 2 million to 3 million clones; under 95% occur a single time. Of the sample, approximately 0.36% falls within the top ten clones.

On the study overall, not on this receptor specifically: Rarefaction of sorted-subset datasets indicated incomplete sequencing despite the large sequencing depth. Sampling was restricted to blood, and TCR repertoires in tissues likely differ from the TCR repertoires found in blood. The genetic and exposure-history diversity represented was limited by the small number of donors. Sharing across a few donors was observed for about 5% of naive CD4, about 4% of naive CD8, around 2.5% of memory CD4, and about 0.4% of memory CD8 clonotypes. Based on pairwise subsampling, the degree of clonotype sharing among donors was expected to be affected by sequencing depth. Compared with non-shared clonotypes, clonotypes shared by all four sorted-subset donors had higher generation probabilities. Larger estimated clonotype richness was generally found for naive subsets than for memory subsets.

The V and J segments used are TRBV28 and TRBJ1-3; TRBD1 is perhaps the D gene, given 5 matching bases. The sample taken for sequencing was naive CD4+ T cells from PBMCs. The sample's cell subset or site label, decoded: CD45RA+ positively selected. This TCR was recovered from a man aged 18 to 29 in good health. Some clones in this sample may be carry-over from other donors' samples. The sequence in DNA is TGTGCCAGCACCATTGCGGGGGCTGGAAACACCATATATTTT. Its protein is CASTIAGAGNTIYF. The full variable domain, with segments outside the CDR3 supplied by the reference TRBV28 and TRBJ1-3 proteins, appears as DVKVTQSSRYLVKRTGEKVFLECVQDMDHENMFWYRQDPGLGLRLIYFSYDVKMKEKGDIPEGYSVSREKKERFSLILESASTNQTSMYLCASTIAGAGNTIYFGEGSWLTVV.